What follows are 16 T cell receptor beta chains derived from one specimen sequenced in a study of a mutant IDH1 vaccine in newly diagnosed glioma. Time point here: week 35, safety follow-up. It was 300 ug of mutant IDH1 20-mer peptide that made up each vaccine dose, given with topical imiquimod. These receptors have no identified antigens. The assay was immunoSEQ multiplex PCR, and TCRdb's table has in-frame clones only and misses some. The profile covers 43,000 or so clones, with 92% appearing a single time and roughly 2.3% taken by the ten largest. This material consisted of PBMCs, taken from a glioma patient whose treatment included an IDH1 peptide vaccine. The receptors derive from a man in his fifties or sixties with glioma.

The rearrangement joins TRBV29-1 to TRBJ2-1; 12 bases are shared with TRBD2. The CDR3 is 14 residues long. J gave up 9 bases and V 7 bases, and 10 bases lay outside the gene matches. Per germline, CDR1 SQVTM and CDR2 ANQGSEA. In nucleotides, the CDR3 is TGCAGCGGAGGGAGGACTAGCGGGACCAGTGAGCAGTTCTTC. Protein product: CSGGRTSGTSEQFF.

The rearrangement uses TRBV19 and TRBJ1-4; 12 bases align to TRBD1. V shed 7 bases, J shed 5 bases, and the junction held 8 bases outside the gene matches. The CDR3 loop spans 16 amino acids. CDR1 and CDR2 (germline): LNHDA, SQIVND (reference sequence). The CDR3: CASMPGQGAENEKLFF. CDR3 coding DNA: TGTGCCAGTATGCCGGGACAGGGGGCAGAAAATGAAAAACTGTTTTTT.

The chain combines TRBV5-5 with TRBJ1-3; 8 bases agree with TRBD1. V shed 3 bases, J shed 1 base, and the junction held 9 bases outside the gene matches. Germline V lookup: CDR1 SGHKS, CDR2 YYEKEE (reference sequence). CDR3 length: 17 residues. CDR3 amino acids: CASSSSPQGVSGNTIYF. CDR3 DNA: TGTGCCAGCAGCTCGAGCCCACAGGGGGTATCTGGAAACACCATATATTTT.

The V gene is TRBV11-1, the J gene TRBJ2-3; 9 nucleotides agree with TRBD2. There are 17 residues in the CDR3. The ends lost 5 bases at V and 0 bases at J; junction bases unmatched: 9. Germline V gene lookup returns CDR1 SGHAT and CDR2 FQDESV (reference sequence). CDR3 sequence (DNA): TGTGCCAGCAGCAATGAACCGGGACTAGCTAGCACAGATACGCAGTATTTT. Its translation: CASSNEPGLASTDTQYF.

V and J are TRBV28 and TRBJ1-5; D gene ambiguous. This CDR3 region has 17 residues. Germline CDR1 is MDHEN and CDR2 is SYDVKM. The V end lost 4 bases, the J end lost 2 bases, and 18 bases lay between the germline ends. CDR3 in amino acids: CASSYSGPGIGNQPQHF. CDR3 bases: TGTGCCAGCAGTTACTCCGGGCCGGGGATCGGCAATCAGCCCCAGCATTTT. Full variable domain (remainder filled in from reference TRBV28 and TRBJ1-5): DVKVTQSSRYLVKRTGEKVFLECVQDMDHENMFWYRQDPGLGLRLIYFSYDVKMKEKGDIPEGYSVSREKKERFSLILESASTNQTSMYLCASSYSGPGIGNQPQHFGDGTRLSIL.

The chain has TRBV7-2 and TRBJ2-1; 8 bases fit TRBD2. V trimming: 9 bases; J trimming: 4 bases; junction bases outside the gene matches: 5. Germline V gives CDR1 SGHTA, CDR2 FQGNSA. This CDR3 contains 13 residues. The CDR3 here is CASGGGSYNEQFF. The CDR3 DNA reads TGTGCCAGTGGCGGGGGGTCGTACAATGAGCAGTTCTTC.

J is TRBJ2-1 and V is TRBV19; TRBD2 matches 9 bases. The CDR3 is 15 residues long. Germline lookup yields CDR1 LNHDA and CDR2 SQIVND (reference sequence). Trimming cost V 5 bases and J 6 bases; bases outside gene matches: 8. The CDR3 DNA reads as TGTGCCAGTAGTCCGTCTAGCGGGACCCTCAATGAGCAGTTCTTC. Protein product: CASSPSSGTLNEQFF.

The rearrangement links TRBV9 to TRBJ1-6; 7 nucleotides agree with TRBD1. Per the germline V gene, CDR1 is SGDLS and CDR2 is YYNGEE. V shed 0 bases and J 6 bases; nucleotides not matched to a gene: 3. CDR3 size: 15 residues. CDR3 in DNA: TGTGCCAGCAGCGTAGTGGGGACAGCTAATTCACCCCTCCACTTT. It is translated as CASSVVGTANSPLHF. Full variable domain (remainder filled in from reference TRBV9 and TRBJ1-6): DSGVTQTPKHLITATGQRVTLRCSPRSGDLSVYWYQQSLDQGLQFLIQYYNGEERAKGNILERFSAQQFPDLHSELNLSSLELGDSALYFCASSVVGTANSPLHFGNGTRLTVT.

The chain employs TRBV5-4 and TRBJ2-7, with D maybe TRBD1 (6 bases). This CDR3 region has 13 residues. The V gene lost 5 bases and the J gene lost 1 base, with 10 bases spanning the gap. Germline V gene lookup returns CDR1 SGHNT and CDR2 YYREEE (reference sequence). As DNA, the CDR3 is TGTGCCAGCAGTTCAGGGACATCCTACGAGCAGTACTTC. Amino acid sequence: CASSSGTSYEQYF.

This clone was detected once. This sequence joins TRBV5-6 and TRBJ2-5; D is ambiguous. V was clipped by 0 bases and J by 3 bases, with 6 bases between them. CDR1 and CDR2 (germline): SGHDT, YYEEEE. The CDR3 runs to 13 residues. The CDR3 nucleotides read TGTGCCAGCAGCTTGGTACAGAAAGAGACCCAGTACTTC. Translated: CASSLVQKETQYF.

The V call is TRBV6-5, the J call TRBJ2-7; D unclear. The V and J ends lost 0 bases and 0 bases respectively, with 9 bases between them. CDR1 and CDR2 from the germline V gene are MNHEY and SVGAGI. This CDR3 contains 15 residues. CDR3 bases: TGTGCCAGCAGTTACTCCACCCTAGGCTCCTACGAGCAGTACTTC. Its translation: CASSYSTLGSYEQYF.

The chain is built from TRBV4-1 and TRBJ2-7; 9 bases agree with TRBD1. The CDR3 has 13 amino acids. The J segment lost 3 bases and the V segment lost 4 bases, leaving 1 base of the junction unmatched. Germline V gives CDR1 MGHRA, CDR2 YSYEKL. In nucleotides, the CDR3 is TGCGCCAGCAGCCGGGGACAGGGCTACGAGCAGTACTTC. This sequence encodes CASSRGQGYEQYF.

The CDR3: CASSPPVAGGYEQYF. Written as DNA, the CDR3 is TGTGCCAGCAGCCCCCCCGTAGCGGGAGGTTACGAGCAGTACTTC. The chain has TRBV5-5 and TRBJ2-7; 10 positions match TRBD2. Per germline, CDR1 SGHKS and CDR2 YYEKEE (reference sequence). The ends lost 4 bases at V and 4 bases at J; junction bases unmatched: 8. This CDR3 comprises 15 residues.

As DNA, the CDR3 is TGTGCCAGCAGTTGGAGTCCCAGGGTTGGGGAGACCCAGTACTTC. Protein: CASSWSPRVGETQYF. The chain couples TRBV6-5 to TRBJ2-5, with D perhaps TRBD1 (5 bases). CDR1 is MNHEY and CDR2 is SVGAGI in the germline V gene. Trimming took 4 bases from V and 5 from J, leaving 17 bases between them. The CDR3 is 15 amino acids.

This clone was seen only once. The CDR3 loop reads CASSPRGRYEQYF. Here the CDR3 DNA reads TGTGCCAGCAGCCCCAGGGGCCGCTACGAGCAGTACTTC. The gene calls are TRBV7-9 and TRBJ2-7, with D possibly being TRBD1 (6 bases). The V gene's germline CDR1 is SEHNR and CDR2 FQNEAQ (reference sequence). The CDR3 is made up of 13 amino acids. Trimming shortened V by 5 bases and J by 3 bases, and 11 bases separated the two germline ends.

Of note for this clone: This CDR3 fails to terminate in the conserved phenylalanine or tryptophan, so it likely reflects a read error. It is unclear where the CDR3 begins or ends on the DNA, so no DNA is shown, and the CDR3 is as TCRdb lists it. The V gene is TRBV28, the J gene TRBJ1-1; the table names TRBD1, a call not compared with the DNA. Counting both end residues, the CDR3 totals 12 amino acids. From germline, CDR1 is MDHEN and CDR2 SYDVKM. Here the CDR3 reads CASSFGQGGPLL.